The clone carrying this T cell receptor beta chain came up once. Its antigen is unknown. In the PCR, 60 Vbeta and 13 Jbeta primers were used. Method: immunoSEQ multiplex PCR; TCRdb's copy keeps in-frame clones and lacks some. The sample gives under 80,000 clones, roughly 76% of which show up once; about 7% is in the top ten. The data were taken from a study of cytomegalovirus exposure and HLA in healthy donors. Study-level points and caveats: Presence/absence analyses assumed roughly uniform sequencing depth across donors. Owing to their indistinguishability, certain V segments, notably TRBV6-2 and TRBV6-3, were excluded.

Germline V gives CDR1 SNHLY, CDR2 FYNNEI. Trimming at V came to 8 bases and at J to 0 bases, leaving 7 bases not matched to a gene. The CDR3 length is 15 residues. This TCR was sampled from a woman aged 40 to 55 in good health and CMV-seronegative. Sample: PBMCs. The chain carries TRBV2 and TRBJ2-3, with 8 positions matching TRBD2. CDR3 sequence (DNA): TGTGCCAGCTCTTCTAGCGGGTTTAGCACAGATACGCAGTATTTT. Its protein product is CASSSSGFSTDTQYF.